This is a list of T cell receptor beta chains from one sample in a study of blood T cells in healthy people across ages. Each CDR3 protein is one row after TCRdb ran MiXCR on the 5' RACE reads. In the table there are about 720,000 distinct CDR3 sequences, around a quarter of which are singletons. Another study also made use of these data, one on T cells of mothers and their children.

The sequencing input was blood. The receptors stem from a boy under 18 in good health. Both conserved end residues are part of each CDR3. The D gene is left open where the match is weak. Clone sizes are given selectively: once, few, many, or a class where the clone is expanded.

v_gene: TRBV5-1; d_gene: -; len: 17; j_gene: TRBJ1-3; abundance: few; CDR3aa: CASSSGQPPRSGNTIYF; CDR3nt: TGCGCCAGCAGCTCAGGACAGCCTCCTCGCTCTGGAAACACCATATATTTT
v_gene: TRBV6-5; d_gene: TRBD2; len: 13; j_gene: TRBJ2-3; abundance: -; CDR3aa: CASTGTSGSTQYF; CDR3nt: TGTGCCAGCACCGGGACTAGCGGGAGCACGCAGTATTTT
v_gene: TRBV27; d_gene: TRBD2; len: 17; j_gene: TRBJ2-1; abundance: -; CDR3aa: CASSFARSGAFYNEQFF; CDR3nt: TGTGCCAGCAGTTTTGCCAGGAGCGGGGCTTTCTACAATGAGCAGTTCTTC
v_gene: TRBV3-1; d_gene: -; len: 14; j_gene: TRBJ2-7; abundance: -; CDR3aa: CASSLESARYEQYF; CDR3nt: TGTGCCAGCAGCCTAGAGAGCGCCCGCTACGAGCAGTACTTC
v_gene: TRBV20-1; d_gene: -; len: 13; j_gene: TRBJ2-1; abundance: few; CDR3aa: CSAREYSYNEQFF; CDR3nt: TGCAGTGCTAGGGAATACTCCTACAATGAGCAGTTCTTC
v_gene: TRBV13; d_gene: TRBD2; len: 13; j_gene: TRBJ2-7; abundance: few; CDR3aa: CASSALAAYEQYF; CDR3nt: TGTGCCAGCAGCGCACTAGCGGCCTACGAGCAGTACTTC
v_gene: TRBV3-1; d_gene: -; len: 15; j_gene: TRBJ2-7; abundance: -; CDR3aa: CASSQDLVGSYEQYF; CDR3nt: TGTGCCAGCAGCCAAGATCTAGTCGGGTCCTACGAGCAGTACTTC
v_gene: TRBV7-9; d_gene: TRBD2; len: 16; j_gene: TRBJ2-1; abundance: -; CDR3aa: CASSFTSGGSYNEQFF; CDR3nt: TGTGCCAGCAGCTTTACTTCGGGGGGCTCCTACAATGAGCAGTTCTTC
v_gene: TRBV6-2/TRBV6-3; d_gene: TRBD1; len: 13; j_gene: TRBJ1-1; abundance: few; CDR3aa: CASSYPGQGRAFF; CDR3nt: TGTGCCAGCAGTTACCCTGGACAGGGGAGGGCTTTCTTT
v_gene: TRBV20-1; d_gene: -; len: 15; j_gene: TRBJ1-2; abundance: many; CDR3aa: CSARGRGEVNYGYTF; CDR3nt: TGCAGTGCTAGAGGTCGGGGAGAGGTTAACTATGGCTACACCTTC